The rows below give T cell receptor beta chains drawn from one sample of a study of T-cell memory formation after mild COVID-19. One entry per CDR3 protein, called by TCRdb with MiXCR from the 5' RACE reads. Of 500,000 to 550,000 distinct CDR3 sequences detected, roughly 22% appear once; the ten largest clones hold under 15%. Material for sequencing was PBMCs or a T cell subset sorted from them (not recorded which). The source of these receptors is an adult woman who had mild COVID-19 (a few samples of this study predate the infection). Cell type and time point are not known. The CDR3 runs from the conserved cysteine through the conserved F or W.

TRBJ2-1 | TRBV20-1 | CAGETSYNEQFF
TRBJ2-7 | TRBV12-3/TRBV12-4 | CASSLFPSYEQYF
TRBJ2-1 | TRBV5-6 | CASSLVSRLNNEQFF
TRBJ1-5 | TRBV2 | CASSLGRGVNQPQHF
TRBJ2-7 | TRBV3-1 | CASSEGQQKQYF
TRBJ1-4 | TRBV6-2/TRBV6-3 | CASTRDSLDEKLFF
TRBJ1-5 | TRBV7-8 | CASSLNAVGINNQPQHF
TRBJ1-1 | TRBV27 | CASRVESGTEAFF
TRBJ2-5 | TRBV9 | CASSGDADARETQYF
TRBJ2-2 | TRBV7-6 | CASSRTYGTDTGELFF
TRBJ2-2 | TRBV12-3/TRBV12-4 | CASSIGLANTGELFF
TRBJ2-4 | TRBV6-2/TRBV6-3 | CASSDNRGRNIQYF
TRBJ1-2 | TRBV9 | CASSKENSNYGYTF
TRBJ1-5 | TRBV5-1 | CASSWGTGGGEPQHF
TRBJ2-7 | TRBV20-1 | CSATGTGDPYEQYF
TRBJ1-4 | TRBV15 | CATSGRGGVHEKLFF
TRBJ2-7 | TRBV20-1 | CSARRGGASYEQYF
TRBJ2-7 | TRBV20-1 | CSAREDRGSYEQYF
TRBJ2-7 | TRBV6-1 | CASLRPSPPEQYF
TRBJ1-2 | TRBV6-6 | CATFGTSLYGYTF
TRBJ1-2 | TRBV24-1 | CATSDSNYGYTF
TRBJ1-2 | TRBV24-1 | CATSDPPDRSNYGYTF
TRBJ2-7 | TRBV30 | CAWAIYPPSEQYF
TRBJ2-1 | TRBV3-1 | CASSQGANYNEQFF
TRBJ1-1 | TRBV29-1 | CSVKGTTEAFF
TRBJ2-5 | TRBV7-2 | CASSGPPVGETQYF
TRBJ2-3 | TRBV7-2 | CASSPGGGRADTQYF
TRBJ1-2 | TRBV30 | CAWSVAIGQYTF
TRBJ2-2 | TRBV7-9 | CASSLIGQINTGELFF
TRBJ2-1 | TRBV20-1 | CSAITSGTYNEQFF
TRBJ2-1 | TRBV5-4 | CASSSGLAGMDEQFF
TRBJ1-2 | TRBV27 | CASLPLNGNYGYTF
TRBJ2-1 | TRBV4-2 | CASSQSLENNEQFF
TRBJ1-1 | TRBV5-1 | CASSLARWENTEAFF
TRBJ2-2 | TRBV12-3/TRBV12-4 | CASSLGPTGELFF
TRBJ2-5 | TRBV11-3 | CASSSQGVGGETQYF
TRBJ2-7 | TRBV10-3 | CAIRGASGSYEQYF
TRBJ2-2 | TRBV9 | CASSVDRDTGELFF
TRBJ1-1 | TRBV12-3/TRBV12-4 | CASSSWAGGAEAFF
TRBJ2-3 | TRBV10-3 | CAVLQGLSTDTQYF
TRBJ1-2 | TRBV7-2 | CASSVRGTGVAYGYTF
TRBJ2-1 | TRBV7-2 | CASSEVRILAGGSSYNEQFF
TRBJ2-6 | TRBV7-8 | CASSVGTGANVLTF
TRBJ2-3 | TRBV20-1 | CSASNLAGEGDTQYF
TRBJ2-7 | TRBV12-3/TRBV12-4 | CASSRQGFFGEQYF
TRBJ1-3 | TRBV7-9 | CASSFVEVLSGNTIYF